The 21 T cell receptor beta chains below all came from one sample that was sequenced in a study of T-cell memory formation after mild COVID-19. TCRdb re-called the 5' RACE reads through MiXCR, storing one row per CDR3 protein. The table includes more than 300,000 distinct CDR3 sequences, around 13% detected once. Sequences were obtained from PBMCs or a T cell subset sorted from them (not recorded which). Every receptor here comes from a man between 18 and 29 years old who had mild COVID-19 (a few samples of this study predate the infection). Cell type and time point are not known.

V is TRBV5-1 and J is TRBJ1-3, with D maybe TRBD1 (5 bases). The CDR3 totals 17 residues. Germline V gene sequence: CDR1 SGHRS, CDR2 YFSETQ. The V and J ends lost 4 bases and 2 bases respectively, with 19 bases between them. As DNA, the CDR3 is TGCGCCAGCAGCCCACAACCGCAGGGTAGAGCTGGAAACACCATATATTTT. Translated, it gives CASSPQPQGRAGNTIYF.

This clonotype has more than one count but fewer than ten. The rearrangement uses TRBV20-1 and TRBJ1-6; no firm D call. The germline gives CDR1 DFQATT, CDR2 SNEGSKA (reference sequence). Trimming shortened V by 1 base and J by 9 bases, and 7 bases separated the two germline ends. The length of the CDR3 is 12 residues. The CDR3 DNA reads TGCAGTGCTAGAGGAGAAGGTTCACCCCTCCACTTT. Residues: CSARGEGSPLHF.

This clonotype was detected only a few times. The CDR3 nucleotides read TGCGCCAGCAGCCAGAAACAGGGGGACTCCTACGAGCAGTACTTC. Translated: CASSQKQGDSYEQYF. The V and J genes are TRBV4-1 and TRBJ2-7; 8 bases agree with TRBD1. The CDR3 extends over 15 amino acids. Germline CDR1 reads MGHRA; CDR2 reads YSYEKL. V lost 3 bases, J lost 0 bases, and 4 bases stayed unmatched.

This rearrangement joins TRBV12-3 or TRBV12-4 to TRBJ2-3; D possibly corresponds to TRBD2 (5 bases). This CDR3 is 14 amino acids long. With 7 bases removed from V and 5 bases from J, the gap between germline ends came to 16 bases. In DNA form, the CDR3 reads TGTGCCAGCATCGACCCCACCCGGGGAGATACGCAGTATTTT. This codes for CASIDPTRGDTQYF.

The CDR3 sequence: CASTPPDGPEAFF. CDR3 in DNA: TGTGCCAGCACCCCCCCCGATGGACCTGAAGCTTTCTTT. The chain joins TRBV4-2 to TRBJ1-1; D is uncertain. V dropped 7 bases and J dropped 6 bases, with 15 bases sitting between them. Germline loops: CDR1 LGHNA, CDR2 YNFKEQ. The CDR3 consists of 13 residues.

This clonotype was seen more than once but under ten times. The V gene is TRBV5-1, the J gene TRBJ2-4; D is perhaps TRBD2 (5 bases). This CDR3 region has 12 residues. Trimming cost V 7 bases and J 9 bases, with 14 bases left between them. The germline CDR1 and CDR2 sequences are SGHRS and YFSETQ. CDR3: CASADFDFIQYF. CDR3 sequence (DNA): TGCGCCAGCGCGGACTTCGATTTCATTCAGTACTTC. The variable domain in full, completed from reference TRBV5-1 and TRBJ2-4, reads KAGVTQTPRYLIKTRGQQVTLSCSPISGHRSVSWYQQTPGQGLQFLFEYFSETQRNKGNFPGRFSGRQFSNSRSEMNVSTLELGDSALYLCASADFDFIQYFGAGTRLSVL.

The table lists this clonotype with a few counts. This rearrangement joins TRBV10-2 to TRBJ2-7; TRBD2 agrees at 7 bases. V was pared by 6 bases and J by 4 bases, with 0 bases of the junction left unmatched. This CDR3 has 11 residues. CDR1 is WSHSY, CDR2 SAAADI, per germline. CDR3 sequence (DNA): TGCGCCAGCAGGGGACTATACGAGCAGTACGTC. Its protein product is CASRGLYEQYV.

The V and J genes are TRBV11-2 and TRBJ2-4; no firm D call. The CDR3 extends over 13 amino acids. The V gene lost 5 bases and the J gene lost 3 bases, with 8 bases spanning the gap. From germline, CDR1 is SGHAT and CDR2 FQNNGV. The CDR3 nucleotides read TGTGCCAGCAGCGATGTAGACAAAAACATTCAGTACTTC. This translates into CASSDVDKNIQYF.

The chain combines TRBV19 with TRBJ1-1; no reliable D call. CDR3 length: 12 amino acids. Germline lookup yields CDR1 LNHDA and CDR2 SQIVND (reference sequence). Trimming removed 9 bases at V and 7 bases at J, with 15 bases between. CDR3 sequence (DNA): TGTGCCAGCGCCGGTTGGTCGGATGAAGCTTTCTTT. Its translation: CASAGWSDEAFF.

CDR3 residues: CASTEKGNRVGAFF. In nucleotides, the CDR3 is TGTGCCAGCACCGAGAAGGGTAACAGGGTTGGAGCTTTCTTT. The chain links TRBV2 to TRBJ1-1, with a tentative D call TRBD1 (6 bases). This CDR3 contains 14 residues. V shed 7 bases and J shed 10 bases, with 22 bases lying between them. CDR1 and CDR2 from the germline V gene are SNHLY and FYNNEI.

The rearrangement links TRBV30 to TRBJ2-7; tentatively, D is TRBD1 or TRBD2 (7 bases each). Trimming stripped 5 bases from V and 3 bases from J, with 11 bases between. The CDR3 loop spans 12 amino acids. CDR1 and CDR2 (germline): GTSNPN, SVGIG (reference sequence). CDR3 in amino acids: CAWDREGYEQYF. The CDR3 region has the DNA TGTGCCTGGGACAGGGAGGGCTACGAGCAGTACTTC.

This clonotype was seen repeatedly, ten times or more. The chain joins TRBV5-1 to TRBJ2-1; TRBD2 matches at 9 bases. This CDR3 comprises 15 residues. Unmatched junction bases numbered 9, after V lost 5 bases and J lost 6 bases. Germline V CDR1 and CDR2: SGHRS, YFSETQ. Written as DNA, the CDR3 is TGCGCCAGCAGGGGTGGGACTAGCCTCGTCAATGAGCAGTTCTTC. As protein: CASRGGTSLVNEQFF.

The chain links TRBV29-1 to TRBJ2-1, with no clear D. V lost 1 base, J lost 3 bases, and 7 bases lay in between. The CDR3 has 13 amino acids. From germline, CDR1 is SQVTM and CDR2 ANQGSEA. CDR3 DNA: TGCAGCGTTGAAGCAGTTGACTACAATGAGCAGTTCTTC. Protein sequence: CSVEAVDYNEQFF.

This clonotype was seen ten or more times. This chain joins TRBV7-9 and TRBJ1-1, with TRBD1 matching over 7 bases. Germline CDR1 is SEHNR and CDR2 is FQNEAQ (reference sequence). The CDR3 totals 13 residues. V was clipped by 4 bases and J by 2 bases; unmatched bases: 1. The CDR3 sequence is CASSWDSNTEAFF. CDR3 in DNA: TGTGCCAGCAGCTGGGACAGCAACACTGAAGCTTTCTTT. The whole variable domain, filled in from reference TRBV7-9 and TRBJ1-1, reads DTGVSQNPRHKITKRGQNVTFRCDPISEHNRLYWYRQTLGQGPEFLTYFQNEAQLEKSRLLSDRFSAERPKGSFSTLEIQRTEQGDSAMYLCASSWDSNTEAFFGQGTRLTVV.

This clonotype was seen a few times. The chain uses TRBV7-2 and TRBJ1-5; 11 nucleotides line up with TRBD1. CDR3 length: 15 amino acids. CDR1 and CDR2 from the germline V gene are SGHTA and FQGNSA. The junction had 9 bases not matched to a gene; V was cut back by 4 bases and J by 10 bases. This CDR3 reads CASSSSGTGGGPQHF. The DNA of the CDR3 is TGTGCCAGCAGCTCATCCGGGACAGGGGGTGGCCCCCAGCATTTT. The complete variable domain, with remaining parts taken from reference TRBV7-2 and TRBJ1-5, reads GAGVSQSPSNKVTEKGKDVELRCDPISGHTALYWYRQSLGQGLEFLIYFQGNSAPDKSGLPSDRFSAERTGGSVSTLTIQRTQQEDSAVYLCASSSSGTGGGPQHFGDGTRLSIL.

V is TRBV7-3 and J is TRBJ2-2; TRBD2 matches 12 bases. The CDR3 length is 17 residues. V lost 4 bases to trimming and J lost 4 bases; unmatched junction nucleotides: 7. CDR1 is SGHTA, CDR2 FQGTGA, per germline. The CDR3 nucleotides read TGTGCCAGCAGCTCTCTAGCGGGGGGGCCGAGCACCGGGGAGCTGTTTTTT. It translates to CASSSLAGGPSTGELFF.

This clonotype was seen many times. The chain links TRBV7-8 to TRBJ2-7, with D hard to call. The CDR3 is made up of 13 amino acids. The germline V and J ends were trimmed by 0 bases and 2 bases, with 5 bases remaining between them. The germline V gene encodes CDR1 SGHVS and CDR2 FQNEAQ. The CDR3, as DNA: TGTGCCAGCAGCTTAGCGTCAGCCTACGAGCAGTACTTC. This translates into CASSLASAYEQYF.

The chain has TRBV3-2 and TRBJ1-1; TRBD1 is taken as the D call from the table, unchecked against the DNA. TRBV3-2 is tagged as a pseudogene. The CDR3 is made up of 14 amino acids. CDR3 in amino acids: CASSHTYSGAEAFF. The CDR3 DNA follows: TGTGCCAGCAGCCATACATACTCGGGGGCTGAAGCTTTCTTT.

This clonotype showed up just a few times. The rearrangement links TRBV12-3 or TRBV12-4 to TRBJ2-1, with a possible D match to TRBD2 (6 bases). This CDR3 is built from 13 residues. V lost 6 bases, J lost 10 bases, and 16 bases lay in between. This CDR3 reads CASSRLNGGEQFF. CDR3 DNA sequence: TGTGCCAGCAGCCGACTCAACGGGGGAGAGCAGTTCTTC.

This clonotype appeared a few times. The DNA for the CDR3 is TGTGCCAGCAGTCCTAGCGGGGGCCCTCTTAGCACAGATACGCAGTATTTT. Amino acids: CASSPSGGPLSTDTQYF. This sequence joins TRBV7-2 and TRBJ2-3; 10 nucleotides agree with TRBD2. Germline V gene lookup returns CDR1 SGHTA and CDR2 FQGNSA. The CDR3 spans 17 residues. V was pared by 6 bases and J by 0 bases, with 9 bases of the junction left unmatched.

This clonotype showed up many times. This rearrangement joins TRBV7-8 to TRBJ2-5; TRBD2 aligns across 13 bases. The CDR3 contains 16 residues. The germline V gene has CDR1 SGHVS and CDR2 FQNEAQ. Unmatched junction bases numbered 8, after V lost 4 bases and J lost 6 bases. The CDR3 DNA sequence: TGTGCCAGCAGCTCCCGGACTAGCGGGGGAGCGCAGACCCAGTACTTC. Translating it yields CASSSRTSGGAQTQYF.